This paragraph reports one TCR beta chain. Its matching antigen is unknown. Germline loops: CDR1 SGHAT, CDR2 FQNNGV. V shed 5 bases and J shed 7 bases, with 18 bases lying between them. The CDR3 contains 15 residues. Nashville, Tennessee was home to all donors, who were Caucasian adults. The data were taken from a study of shared clonotypes between healthy human individuals. The genomic DNA of each subset was split evenly across several immunoSEQ plates. Sequencing was performed with immunoSEQ multiplex PCR; in TCRdb, only in-frame clones are kept and a portion is missing. The sample consists of about 2 million clones, 85% to 95% of them appearing once. Whole-study findings and limits: Generally, naive subsets (rather than memory subsets) showed larger estimated richness. Rarefaction curves obtained for sorted subsets showed sequencing incomplete despite large depth.

Sequenced sample: naive CD4+ T cells sorted from blood. As to subset: CD45RA+ positively selected. The chain joins TRBV11-2 to TRBJ2-1; TRBD2 might be the D (5 bases). The source is a man aged 18 to 35 in good health. The CDR3 spells CASSLDSPTMNEQFF. CDR3 nucleotide sequence: TGTGCCAGCAGCCTGGACTCCCCCACAATGAATGAGCAGTTCTTC. Supplemented by reference TRBV11-2 and TRBJ2-1, the full variable domain reads EAGVAQSPRYKIIEKRQSVAFWCNPISGHATLYWYQQILGQGPKLLIQFQNNGVVDDSQLPKDRFSAERLKGVDSTLKIQPAKLEDSAVYLCASSLDSPTMNEQFFGPGTRLTVL.